Following are 6 T cell receptor beta chains from one sample sequenced in a study of blood T cell repertoires in COVID-19. Clones were read by immunoSEQ multiplex PCR, and TCRdb kept only the in-frame ones, dropping some. The table lists some 180,000 clones, around 81% of them singletons. What was sequenced was peripheral blood. The source of these receptors is a woman aged 80 or older with COVID-19, enrolled during active disease.

The V call is TRBV29-1, the J call TRBJ2-7; D is ambiguous. CDR3 length: 12 amino acids. The ends were cut back, 1 base at V and 2 bases at J, with 6 bases in the middle. Germline-derived CDR1 and CDR2 are SQVTM and ANQGSEA. The CDR3 reads CSVEVVTYEQYF. DNA for the CDR3: TGCAGCGTTGAAGTAGTGACCTACGAGCAGTACTTC.

V usage is TRBV18 and J usage is TRBJ1-2, with a weak D call TRBD1 (6 bases). The V gene's germline CDR1 is KGHSH and CDR2 LQKENI. CDR3 length: 15 amino acids. Trimming pared 9 bases from V and 3 bases from J, leaving 20 bases between. The CDR3 nucleotides are TGTGCCAGTTCCGCTGGGGGCGCAGGGGACTATGGCTACACCTTC. Amino acids: CASSAGGAGDYGYTF.

The DNA for the CDR3 is TGTGCCAGCAGGTCTAGTAGCGGGAGCCCCACAGATACGCAGTATTTT. Its protein is CASRSSSGSPTDTQYF. This chain joins TRBV7-2 and TRBJ2-3; 9 bases match TRBD2. V trimming: 6 bases; J trimming: 2 bases; junction bases outside the gene matches: 9. Per the germline V gene, CDR1 is SGHTA and CDR2 is FQGNSA. This CDR3 is 16 amino acids long. The full variable domain, with the rest looked up from reference TRBV7-2 and TRBJ2-3, is GAGVSQSPSNKVTEKGKDVELRCDPISGHTALYWYRQSLGQGLEFLIYFQGNSAPDKSGLPSDRFSAERTGGSVSTLTIQRTQQEDSAVYLCASRSSSGSPTDTQYFGPGTRLTVL.

This clone was counted only a few times. J is TRBJ1-1 and V is TRBV18; TRBD1 is a possible D gene (6 bases). Germline CDR1 is KGHSH and CDR2 is LQKENI. The ends were cut back, 4 bases at V and 3 bases at J, with 12 bases in the middle. The CDR3 runs to 14 residues. This CDR3 is CASSLQGWYTEAFF. CDR3 in DNA: TGTGCCAGCTCACTACAGGGTTGGTACACTGAAGCTTTCTTT.

The gene calls are TRBV7-8 and TRBJ2-7; maybe TRBD1 (8 bases). This CDR3 is 16 amino acids long. Germline CDR1 and CDR2: SGHVS and FQNEAQ. V lost 2 bases and J lost 5, with 19 bases in between. The CDR3 coding sequence is TGTGCCAGCAGCTTATTTCCGGGAGGACAGGGTAACGAGCAGTACTTC. Residues: CASSLFPGGQGNEQYF.

The CDR3 coding sequence is TGTGCCATCAGTGGGGGACTATCGAACCGATACGAGCAGTACTTC. Amino acid sequence: CAISGGLSNRYEQYF. The V gene is TRBV10-3, the J gene TRBJ2-7, with TRBD2 identical over 7 bases. The CDR3 loop spans 15 amino acids. Germline V lookup: CDR1 ENHRY, CDR2 SYGVKD. The ends lost 4 bases at V and 4 bases at J; junction bases unmatched: 10.